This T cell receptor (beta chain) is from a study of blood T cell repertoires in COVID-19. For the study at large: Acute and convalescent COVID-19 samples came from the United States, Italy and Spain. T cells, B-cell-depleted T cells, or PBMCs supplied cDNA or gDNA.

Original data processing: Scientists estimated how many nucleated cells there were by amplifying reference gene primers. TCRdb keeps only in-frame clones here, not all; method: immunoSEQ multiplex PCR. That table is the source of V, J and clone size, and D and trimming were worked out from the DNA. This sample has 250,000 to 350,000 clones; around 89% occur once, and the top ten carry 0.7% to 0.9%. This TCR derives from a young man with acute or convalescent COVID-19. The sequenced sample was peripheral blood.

This CDR3 reads CASINLQGTGHREQFF. In nucleotides, the CDR3 is TGTGCCAGCATCAACCTACAGGGGACAGGGCATAGGGAGCAGTTCTTC. The chain couples TRBV28 to TRBJ2-1; 9 positions agree with TRBD1. This CDR3 region has 16 residues. With V trimmed by 7 bases and J by 10 bases, 17 bases remained unmatched. CDR1 and CDR2 (germline): MDHEN, SYDVKM.